This T cell receptor beta chain originates from a study of blood T cell repertoires in COVID-19. Germline V gene lookup returns CDR1 SGHRS and CDR2 YFSETQ. CDR3 length: 16 residues. Between the trimmed V and J ends, which lost 5 bases and 1 base, there was a span of 15 bases. TCRdb's table, derived via immunoSEQ multiplex PCR, lists solely in-frame clones and lacks some. The profile shows fewer than 35,000 clones, nearly 90% of them singletons. Specimen: peripheral blood. The chain is built from TRBV5-1 and TRBJ2-2; maybe TRBD2 (6 bases). The TCR originated in a man in his sixties with active COVID-19. CDR3 amino acids: CASRAVGTGNTGELFF. The CDR3 bases are TGCGCCAGCAGAGCCGTCGGGACTGGGAACACCGGGGAGCTGTTTTTT. Full variable domain (outside the CDR3, taken from reference TRBV5-1 and TRBJ2-2): KAGVTQTPRYLIKTRGQQVTLSCSPISGHRSVSWYQQTPGQGLQFLFEYFSETQRNKGNFPGRFSGRQFSNSRSEMNVSTLELGDSALYLCASRAVGTGNTGELFFGEGSRLTVL.